This is a list of T cell receptor beta chains from one sample in a study of blood T cell repertoires in COVID-19. Using immunoSEQ multiplex PCR, the repertoire was profiled, and TCRdb retains in-frame clones only, with some absent. The sample gives 60,000 to 75,000 clones, approximately 73% of which show up once; about 6.4% is in the top ten. Input material: peripheral blood. The origin of the receptors is a woman between 45 and 65 years old with active or convalescent COVID-19. CDR3s leave out the opening cysteine and the closing phenylalanine or tryptophan. Each record gives: clone size, V gene, J gene, CDR3 protein. Size is stated for part of the rows, as once, few or many counts, or as a class when the clone is expanded.

-	TRBV18	TRBJ1-2	ASSPRAQLLGGYT
few	TRBV24-1	TRBJ2-7	ATSDLPPLQRPNGATYEQY
-	TRBV12-3/TRBV12-4	TRBJ2-7	ASSLRGQEQY
-	TRBV2	TRBJ1-4	ASSWDRGNGEKLF
-	TRBV28	TRBJ2-3	ASRGLADTQY
-	TRBV7-3	TRBJ2-3	ASSLSKGLAGAADTQY
-	TRBV7-7	TRBJ2-1	ASSFHVKTSGSPCGEQF
few	TRBV7-9	TRBJ1-6	ASSFGGQRNSPLH
-	TRBV3-1/TRBV3-2	TRBJ1-4	ASSQWPAANEKLF
-	TRBV6-5	TRBJ2-7	ASFWTGDEQY
-	TRBV4-3	TRBJ1-4	ASSQDGGQRNEKLF
few	TRBV11-2	TRBJ2-3	ASSQGASGSADTQY
-	TRBV7-9	TRBJ2-5	ASSFRAGQTQY
-	TRBV5-1	TRBJ1-2	ASSLGRAGTGESGYT
-	TRBV12-3/TRBV12-4	TRBJ2-3	ASSGRAEDTQY
-	TRBV6-5	TRBJ1-1	ASSFGTGENTEAF
-	TRBV7-9	TRBJ2-1	ASSPPSSGSYNEQF
-	TRBV2	TRBJ2-1	ARGVKGGDNEQF
few	TRBV7-8	TRBJ2-2	ASSLRSGANTGELF
-	TRBV27	TRBJ2-3	ASSLSNRVTSTDTQY
-	TRBV27	TRBJ1-2	ASSPWTGGGYT
-	TRBV4-1	TRBJ2-3	ASSHVDTQY
-	TRBV25-1	TRBJ1-2	ASSDHQGTGVDGYT
-	TRBV2	TRBJ2-7	ASLSSGPYEQY
many	TRBV18	TRBJ1-4	ASSPLAATNEKLF
-	TRBV3-1/TRBV3-2	TRBJ1-5	ASSQRGQGATQPQH
once	TRBV10-3	TRBJ2-5	AISLADQETQY
-	TRBV6-2/TRBV6-3	TRBJ1-2	ASSPKGALYGYT
once	TRBV30	TRBJ1-1	AWSVPPSRAF
many	TRBV19	TRBJ2-1	ASSITRAGNNEQF
once	TRBV6-5	TRBJ1-2	ASSYSSAGYGYT
-	TRBV3-1/TRBV3-2	TRBJ1-6	ASSYRTQLGNSPLH
few	TRBV3-1/TRBV3-2	TRBJ1-5	ASSFQGAGQPQH
few	TRBV5-1	TRBJ1-1	ASSFDGGNTEAF
-	TRBV30	TRBJ2-1	AWSGASGAFYNEQF
-	TRBV6-5	TRBJ1-2	ASSTRSMDYGYT
-	TRBV6-5	TRBJ1-1	ASCRGENTEAF
-	TRBV18	TRBJ2-1	ASSLGSRSDEQF
once	TRBV18	TRBJ2-3	ASSPQSDTQY
-	TRBV7-2	TRBJ2-1	ASSLERGYNEQF
-	TRBV6-5	TRBJ1-2	ASILTANYGYT
-	TRBV5-1	TRBJ1-2	ASSSGPGAYGYT
-	TRBV7-9	TRBJ2-3	ASSRSGGTDTQY
-	TRBV18	TRBJ2-5	ASSANFFTRSIQETQY
-	TRBV12-3/TRBV12-4	TRBJ2-5	ASTLGQVETQY
once	TRBV18	TRBJ2-3	ASSPVLAASTDTQY
few	TRBV2	TRBJ2-7	ASRPGQRDEQY
-	TRBV4-1	TRBJ1-6	ASSQEGGMYNSPLH
-	TRBV10-3	TRBJ2-7	AIRPRQDSYEQY
-	TRBV7-9	TRBJ1-2	ASSPSPEDYGYT
-	TRBV28	TRBJ1-1	ASSFPSGGRQGTF
-	TRBV5-4	TRBJ1-6	ASSFPGQGENSPLH
few	TRBV7-2	TRBJ2-5	ASSLAGLAGGETQY
-	TRBV4-3	TRBJ1-2	ASSQAQPGQGFYT